This is a list of T cell receptor beta chains from one sample in a study of blood T cell repertoires in COVID-19. This table comes from immunoSEQ multiplex PCR, and its TCRdb copy is limited to in-frame clones, with some not included. The profile covers 140,000 to 150,000 clones, with around four fifths appearing a single time and less than 7% taken by the ten largest. Sequenced: PBMCs or T cells enriched from blood (not recorded which). The origin of the receptors is a woman in her thirties or forties who had recovered from COVID-19. The CDR3 runs from the conserved cysteine through the conserved F or W. The D gene is left open where the match is weak. Only some rows state a clone size, as once, few, many or a class for expanded clones.

abundance | j_gene | v_gene | d_gene | CDR3nt | CDR3aa
- | TRBJ2-7 | TRBV12-5 | TRBD1 | TGTGCTAGTGGTTTGCCCAGACAGGGGAGGTACGAGCAGTACTTC | CASGLPRQGRYEQYF
- | TRBJ1-1 | TRBV19 | - | TGTGCCAGTAGTCCCGGATGGGAGGACACTGAAGCTTTCTTT | CASSPGWEDTEAFF
- | TRBJ2-5 | TRBV18 | - | TGTGCCAGCTCACCACCAAATAGCGGAGGGGCCCAGTACTTC | CASSPPNSGGAQYF
- | TRBJ1-1 | TRBV6-5 | - | TGTGCCAGCAGGCTACGTGGGGGGGGGAACACTGAAGCTTTCTTT | CASRLRGGGNTEAFF
- | TRBJ2-5 | TRBV5-1 | - | TGCGCCAGCAGCTTGAGGTCTAGCGGACAGTGGGAGACCCAGTACTTC | CASSLRSSGQWETQYF
- | TRBJ1-2 | TRBV25-1 | TRBD1 | TGTGCCAGCAGTGACGGACAGGAGGATTATGGCTACACCTTC | CASSDGQEDYGYTF
- | TRBJ1-2 | TRBV6-5 | - | TGTGCCAGCAGTTACCAACAGGATCGCGGCTACACCTTC | CASSYQQDRGYTF
- | TRBJ1-1 | TRBV20-1 | TRBD1 | TGCAGTGCTAGTGATGGGACAGGGGGCGAAACTGAAGCTTTCTTT | CSASDGTGGETEAFF
- | TRBJ1-2 | TRBV5-6 | TRBD1 | TGTGCCAGCAGCTTTAGACAGGGCGATGGCTACACCTTC | CASSFRQGDGYTF
- | TRBJ2-7 | TRBV11-2 | TRBD2 | TGTGCCAGCAGCCCCCTAGCCCGAACTAGCGGGAGCTCCTACGAGCAGTACTTC | CASSPLARTSGSSYEQYF
- | TRBJ1-1 | TRBV11-3 | TRBD1 | TGTGCCAGCAGCTCCGGGACAGAGAACACTGAAGCTTTCTTT | CASSSGTENTEAFF
- | TRBJ2-7 | TRBV3-1/TRBV3-2 | TRBD2 | TGTGCCAGCAGCCAAGAAGCTCGGGGGGACTACGAGCAGTACTTC | CASSQEARGDYEQYF
- | TRBJ2-1 | TRBV29-1 | TRBD1 | TGCAGCGTTGAAGACCCCGGGACAGGGGTCAGCGATGAGCAGTTCTTC | CSVEDPGTGVSDEQFF
- | TRBJ2-7 | TRBV12-5 | TRBD2 | TGTGCTAGTGGTTTGGACAGGGGGTTATCTAGCGGGAGCTCCTACGAGCAGTACTTC | CASGLDRGLSSGSSYEQYF
- | TRBJ1-2 | TRBV2 | - | TGTGCCAGCAGTTCCCACTGGGGGGAGAGTCCGGGCTACACCTTC | CASSSHWGESPGYTF
- | TRBJ2-2 | TRBV9 | TRBD1 | TGTGCCAGCAGCCTCGGGACAGGGGGTCCCGGGGAGCTGTTTTTT | CASSLGTGGPGELFF
- | TRBJ1-4 | TRBV5-1 | TRBD1 | TGCGCCAGCAGCTTTTCGACAGGGGCTAATGAAAAACTGTTTTTT | CASSFSTGANEKLFF
once | TRBJ2-3 | TRBV3-1/TRBV3-2 | - | TGTGCCAGCAGCCTCGGGGGAACTAGCCGTCTCCCAGATACGCAGTATTTT | CASSLGGTSRLPDTQYF
- | TRBJ1-6 | TRBV18 | TRBD1 | TGTGCCAGCTCCCCAGCACCACCTAGGACAGGATTTGGTTCACCCCTCCACTTT | CASSPAPPRTGFGSPLHF
- | TRBJ1-5 | TRBV4-1 | TRBD1 | TGCGCCAGCAGCCACTACTCAGGGGGCGCGAACAATCAGCCCCAGCATTTT | CASSHYSGGANNQPQHF
- | TRBJ1-2 | TRBV6-5 | - | TGTGCCAGCAGTTGGGGGACTGAGGATGGCTACACCTTC | CASSWGTEDGYTF
- | TRBJ1-6 | TRBV7-3 | - | TGTGCCAGCAGCACTAACCCCGGCAATTCACCCCTCCACTTT | CASSTNPGNSPLHF
- | TRBJ2-5 | TRBV23-1 | - | TGCGCCAGCAGTCATGGGAGGGGGGCAGACCAAGAGACCCAGTACTTC | CASSHGRGADQETQYF
- | TRBJ2-1 | TRBV7-2 | TRBD2 | TGTGCCAGCAGCCCGGGACTAAGGAATGAGCAGTTCTTC | CASSPGLRNEQFF
- | TRBJ1-2 | TRBV3-1/TRBV3-2 | - | TGTGCCAGCAGAGAAGAAGATAACAGGGACGGCTACACCTTC | CASREEDNRDGYTF
- | TRBJ1-1 | TRBV27 | - | TGTGCCAGCAGTTTATCAAGAGGAAGGCAAGCTTTCTTT | CASSLSRGRQAFF
- | TRBJ1-2 | TRBV7-9 | TRBD1 | TGTGCCAGCAGCTCCGGACAGGCGACTAACTATGGCTACACCTTC | CASSSGQATNYGYTF
- | TRBJ2-5 | TRBV2 | TRBD2 | TGTGCCAGCCTACTAGCGGGAGTGGGTCCCCAAGAGACCCAGTACTTC | CASLLAGVGPQETQYF
- | TRBJ2-1 | TRBV14 | - | TGTGCCAGCAGCGCCCGCGACAGGAGCTCCTACAATGAGCAGTTCTTC | CASSARDRSSYNEQFF
few | TRBJ2-2 | TRBV4-2 | - | TGTGCCAGCAGCCAAGCGTCGTGGGAGAGAAACACCGGGGAGCTGTTTTTT | CASSQASWERNTGELFF
- | TRBJ2-3 | TRBV15 | TRBD1 | TGTGCCACCTCGACAGGGGAGAGAACAGATACGCAGTATTTT | CATSTGERTDTQYF
- | TRBJ2-7 | TRBV5-4 | TRBD1 | TGTGCCAGCAGGCTGAACCGGGACAGGGCCGAGCAGTACTTC | CASRLNRDRAEQYF
- | TRBJ2-5 | TRBV5-1 | - | TGCGCCAGCAGCTTGTCGGCAGGGCAAGAGACCCAGTACTTC | CASSLSAGQETQYF